This T cell receptor beta chain was retrieved from a study of cytomegalovirus exposure and HLA in healthy donors. The PCR ran on 60 Vbeta and 13 Jbeta primers. As originally analysed: Per a later analysis, the number of unique TCR beta chains was approximately 80 million, of which around 10 million were shared. Clones were read by immunoSEQ multiplex PCR, and TCRdb kept only the in-frame ones, dropping some. V, J and clone size reflect that table, while D and trimming were determined from the DNA. This table holds 100,000 to 120,000 clones, about 64% found once. On this clone: Its antigen remains unknown.

The ends were cut back, 4 bases at V and 2 bases at J, with 14 bases in the middle. CDR1 LNHDA and CDR2 SQIVND come from the germline V gene (reference sequence). The CDR3 covers 15 residues. General study results and limits: A missense DCLRE1C variant was associated with V- and J-gene trimming of TCR beta chains in a later analysis, and an independent cohort replicated the association. Clonal expansion was found to be greater in HLA-associated TCR beta chains than in equally common others in a later analysis.

The source of this sequence is a man in his late teens or twenties in good health and CMV-seropositive. The J gene is TRBJ1-2, the V gene TRBV19; D unresolved. Sequenced sample: PBMCs. The CDR3 DNA reads as TGTGCCAGTAGTACCCCCCGACGGGAGAACTATGGCTACACCTTC. Protein product: CASSTPRRENYGYTF.